Below, 19 T cell receptor beta chains from the same sample are listed, as sequenced in a study of cytomegalovirus exposure and HLA in healthy donors (dated by TCRdb to the late 2010s). Libraries were made using the immunoSEQ multiplex PCR assay. For the multiplex PCR, a mixture combining 60 forward primers for TCR Vbeta segments and 13 reverse primers for TCR Jbeta segments was used. TCRdb re-hosts the immuneACCESS table, in-frame sequences only. Its copies lack some clones; in the studies checked, an unresolved V gene accounts for under half of them, and the cause for the rest is not known. The table for this sample lists fewer than 180,000 clones; more than 75% of them were counted only once. The ten largest account for roughly 3.6% of the sample. The sequenced material came from PBMCs. The receptors come from a human donor in good health.

J is TRBJ1-5 and V is TRBV11-3, with 8 bases fitting TRBD1. CDR1 is SGHNT, CDR2 YENEEA, per germline. This CDR3 has 16 residues. After removal of 2 bases from V and 6 bases from J, the junction contained 9 bases not matched to a gene. CDR3 DNA sequence: TGTGCCAGCAGCTTAAAGGACAGGGCTCCCCGTCAGCCCCAGCATTTT. Translating gives CASSLKDRAPRQPQHF.

The CDR3 loop reads CAWSVTAGTEAFF. CDR3 nucleotides: TGTGCCTGGAGTGTAACAGCGGGCACTGAAGCTTTCTTT. This chain joins TRBV30 and TRBJ1-1; D uncertain. Deletions cut 0 bases from V and 4 bases from J, with 9 bases between. The CDR3 loop spans 13 amino acids. The germline V gene has CDR1 GTSNPN and CDR2 SVGIG (reference sequence).

The chain has TRBV6-5 and TRBJ2-3; D remains ambiguous. Trimming removed 6 bases at V and 0 bases at J, with 13 bases between. The CDR3 consists of 15 residues. Looked up from germline, CDR1 is MNHEY and CDR2 is SVGAGI. CDR3 in DNA: TGTGCCAGCAGCTCCCTGACTCCTAGCACAGATACGCAGTATTTT. As protein: CASSSLTPSTDTQYF.

This clone is a singleton in its sample. The chain employs TRBV7-8 and TRBJ2-3, with no clear D. The CDR3 totals 13 residues. Germline V CDR1 and CDR2: SGHVS, FQNEAQ. V was shortened by 3 bases and J by 0 bases, with 4 bases between the two germline ends. CDR3 protein: CASSFISTDTQYF. CDR3 DNA: TGTGCCAGCAGCTTCATTAGCACAGATACGCAGTATTTT.

The sample holds one count of this clone. The chain joins TRBV6-5 to TRBJ2-5; D remains unclear. V was shortened by 0 bases and J by 1 base, with 9 bases between the two germline ends. The CDR3 is 15 residues long. Germline V gene data show CDR1 as MNHEY and CDR2 as SVGAGI. In DNA form, the CDR3 reads TGTGCCAGCAGTTACTCGCTGGCAGTCCAAGAGACCCAGTACTTC. Its translation is CASSYSLAVQETQYF.

This clone showed up just once. The rearrangement joins TRBV5-1 to TRBJ1-2; perhaps TRBD1 as D (6 bases). Between the trimmed V and J ends, which lost 1 base and 7 bases, there was a span of 17 bases. CDR1 and CDR2 (germline): SGHRS, YFSETQ. CDR3 length equals 15 residues. The CDR3 DNA reads TGCGCCAGCAGCTTGAACAGGGCCTCCTTCGGTGGCTACACCTTC. Translated, it gives CASSLNRASFGGYTF. Full variable domain (rest looked up from reference TRBV5-1 and TRBJ1-2): KAGVTQTPRYLIKTRGQQVTLSCSPISGHRSVSWYQQTPGQGLQFLFEYFSETQRNKGNFPGRFSGRQFSNSRSEMNVSTLELGDSALYLCASSLNRASFGGYTFGSGTRLTVV.

This clone was detected only a few times. This rearrangement joins TRBV25-1 to TRBJ1-2; D is ambiguous. CDR3 size: 12 residues. V gave up 1 base and J gave up 3 bases, with 3 bases separating them. Per the germline V gene, CDR1 is MGHDK and CDR2 is SYGVNS. CDR3 nucleotides: TGTGCCAGCAGTGAATCTGACTATGGCTACACCTTC. It specifies CASSESDYGYTF.

The chain links TRBV6-5 to TRBJ1-3; D perhaps matches TRBD1 (5 bases). Trimming removed 6 bases from V and 4 bases from J, with 13 bases in between. The CDR3 extends over 14 amino acids. Germline-derived CDR1 and CDR2 are MNHEY and SVGAGI. The CDR3 DNA sequence: TGTGCCAGCAGGCAACCAGGGTCCGGAAACACCATATATTTT. Its protein is CASRQPGSGNTIYF.

This chain connects TRBV6-4 to TRBJ1-4, with D perhaps TRBD1 (6 bases). Germline V gene data show CDR1 as MRHNA and CDR2 as SNTAGT. The CDR3 is 21 amino acids. Trimming stripped 2 bases from V and 5 bases from J, with 30 bases between. The CDR3 spells CASSDHHRGQPWSSKNEKLFF. The CDR3 nucleotides are TGTGCCAGCAGTGACCACCATCGCGGACAGCCCTGGTCATCTAAAAATGAAAAACTGTTTTTT.

V is TRBV7-7 and J is TRBJ1-6; perhaps TRBD1 as D (6 bases). Germline CDR1 SSHAT, CDR2 FNYEAQ (reference sequence). The length of the CDR3 is 13 residues. Trimming left V 4 bases short and J 8 bases short, with 9 bases between. The CDR3 loop is CASSSDRDSPLHF. The CDR3 bases are TGTGCCAGCAGCTCGGACAGAGATTCACCCCTCCACTTT.

This clone was counted a few times. The J gene is TRBJ1-2, the V gene TRBV6-5; D might be TRBD1 (6 bases). Per germline, CDR1 MNHEY and CDR2 SVGAGI. The V end lost 7 bases, the J end lost 10 bases, and 16 bases lay between the germline ends. The CDR3 covers 12 residues. CDR3 nucleotide sequence: TGTGCCAGCATAAGCGAACAGGGCCCCTACACCTTC. Its translation: CASISEQGPYTF.

The CDR3 coding sequence is TGTGCCATCAGTGCTTACCCAGGGGATGAGCAGTTCTTC. This codes for CAISAYPGDEQFF. The rearrangement joins TRBV10-3 to TRBJ2-1; perhaps TRBD1 as D (6 bases). CDR1 ENHRY and CDR2 SYGVKD come from the germline V gene. V lost 4 bases and J 8 bases, leaving 12 bases between the germline ends. The CDR3 is 13 residues long.

V is TRBV6-6 and J is TRBJ2-2; D remains ambiguous. CDR3 size: 14 residues. Trimming stripped 2 bases from V and 6 bases from J, with 10 bases between. Per germline, CDR1 MNHNY and CDR2 SVGAGI (reference sequence). The CDR3 protein is CASSYANQAGELFF. The DNA for the CDR3 is TGTGCCAGCAGTTACGCTAATCAGGCCGGGGAGCTGTTTTTT.

The rearrangement uses TRBV6-6 and TRBJ2-5; 7 nucleotides agree with TRBD2. Trimming cost V 9 bases and J 2 bases; bases outside gene matches: 9. The germline gives CDR1 MNHNY, CDR2 SVGAGI (reference sequence). The CDR3 totals 14 residues. CDR3 in DNA: TGTGCCAGTGGGGGAGGGGTACAGCAAGAGACCCAGTACTTC. Translated: CASGGGVQQETQYF.

The J gene is TRBJ1-5, the V gene TRBV15; weak D call: TRBD1 (5 bases). The CDR3 is made up of 14 amino acids. Trimming left V 9 bases short and J 7 bases short, with 19 bases between. CDR1 and CDR2 (germline): LNHNV, YYDKDF (reference sequence). The CDR3, as DNA: TGTGCCACATCGCCGGGGGGACTCGGGCAGCCCCAGCATTTT. This translates into CATSPGGLGQPQHF.

This clone was seen once. V is TRBV7-8 and J is TRBJ1-1; D might be TRBD1 (5 bases). This CDR3 has 18 residues. The V and J ends lost 1 base and 2 bases respectively, with 20 bases between them. Germline values: CDR1 SGHVS, CDR2 FQNEAQ. The CDR3 loop reads CASSLGRRDSQHNTEAFF. CDR3 DNA: TGTGCCAGCAGCTTAGGAAGAAGGGACTCACAACATAACACTGAAGCTTTCTTT.

The gene calls are TRBV5-6 and TRBJ2-2; 8 positions match TRBD2. The CDR3 is made up of 19 amino acids. In germline, CDR1 is SGHDT, CDR2 YYEEEE. With 1 base clipped from V and 5 bases from J, the junction kept 16 bases outside the gene matches. The CDR3 nucleotides read TGTGCCAGCAGCTTGAGAAGAACCCCGGGACTAGTGGGGACCGGGGAGCTGTTTTTT. Amino acids: CASSLRRTPGLVGTGELFF.

The chain uses TRBV7-6 and TRBJ2-5, with 10 bases that match TRBD1. CDR3 length: 16 residues. The V gene's germline CDR1 is SGHVS and CDR2 FNYEAQ. V gave up 7 bases and J gave up 5 bases; unmatched junction bases: 13. The CDR3, as DNA: TGTGCCAGCAACCCAGGTCGGGGACAGGGGTATGAGACCCAGTACTTC. This gives the protein CASNPGRGQGYETQYF.

J is TRBJ2-1 and V is TRBV28; D perhaps matches TRBD2 (6 bases). CDR3 size: 14 residues. V shed 6 bases and J shed 6 bases, with 15 bases lying between them. Germline CDR1 is MDHEN and CDR2 is SYDVKM. Written as DNA, the CDR3 is TGTGCCAGCAGCGCCGGGACTGACTCCAATGAGCAGTTCTTC. This encodes CASSAGTDSNEQFF.